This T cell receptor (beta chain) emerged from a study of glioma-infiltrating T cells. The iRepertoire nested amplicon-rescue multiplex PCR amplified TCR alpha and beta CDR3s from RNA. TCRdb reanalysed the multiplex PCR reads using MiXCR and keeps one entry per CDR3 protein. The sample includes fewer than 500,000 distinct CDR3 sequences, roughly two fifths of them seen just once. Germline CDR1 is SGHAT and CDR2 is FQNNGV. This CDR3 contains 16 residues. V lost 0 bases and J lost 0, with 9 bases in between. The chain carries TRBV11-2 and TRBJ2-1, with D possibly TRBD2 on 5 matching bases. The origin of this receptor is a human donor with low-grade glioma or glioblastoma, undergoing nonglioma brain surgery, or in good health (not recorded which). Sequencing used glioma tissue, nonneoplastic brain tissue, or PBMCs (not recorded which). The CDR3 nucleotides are TGTGCCAGCAGCTTAGATGGCGGACTCTCCTACAATGAGCAGTTCTTC. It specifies CASSLDGGLSYNEQFF.